The 27 T cell receptor beta chains listed next were all sequenced from one sample in a study of OX40 agonist ivuxolimab in advanced cancers. Method: immunoSEQ multiplex PCR; TCRdb's copy keeps in-frame clones and lacks some. The sample lists approximately 20,000 clones; approximately 77% were seen once. Sequences were derived from CD4+ or CD8+ T cells sorted from blood, sampled in a trial of the OX40 agonist ivuxolimab. The receptor set was obtained from an adult with an advanced solid tumor such as melanoma, head and neck, liver or kidney cancer.

This clone has just a few counts. The rearrangement uses TRBV6-1 and TRBJ1-2; a weak D match, TRBD1 (5 bases). From germline, CDR1 is MNHNS and CDR2 SASEGT. V shed 4 bases and J shed 0 bases, with 12 bases lying between them. The CDR3 sequence is 15 residues long. The CDR3 sequence: CASSVRDGANYGYTF. The DNA for the CDR3 is TGTGCCAGCAGTGTAAGGGACGGAGCTAACTATGGCTACACCTTC.

Turning to this clone: Distinct nucleotide sequences in the sample also encode this CDR3. The V call is TRBV4-1, the J call TRBJ1-2; maybe TRBD1 (6 bases). With 0 bases removed from V and 2 bases from J, the gap between germline ends came to 10 bases. Germline lookup yields CDR1 MGHRA and CDR2 YSYEKL. CDR3 length: 15 amino acids. CDR3 in DNA: TGCGCCAGCAGCCAAGAAGGGGGGCGGAACTATGGCTACACCTTC. Translation gives CASSQEGGRNYGYTF.

This rearrangement joins TRBV4-2 to TRBJ1-6; 9 nucleotides align to TRBD1. CDR1 and CDR2 (germline): LGHNA, YNFKEQ. The CDR3 is made up of 17 amino acids. V shed 3 bases and J 8 bases; nucleotides not matched to a gene: 11. CDR3 DNA sequence: TGTGCCAGCAGCCACGGTGCTCCGGGACAGGGCGATTCACCCCTCCACTTT. Amino acid sequence: CASSHGAPGQGDSPLHF.

This chain joins TRBV10-1 and TRBJ1-5, with 7 bases matching TRBD1. With 9 bases clipped from V and 2 bases from J, the junction kept 25 bases outside the gene matches. Germline lookup yields CDR1 WNHNN and CDR2 SYGVQD (reference sequence). This CDR3 spans 20 amino acids. CDR3 sequence (DNA): TGCGCCAGTCATATTACAGGGGCCGAGGTCCTCTTAGATGGCAATCAGCCCCAGCATTTT. Protein: CASHITGAEVLLDGNQPQHF.

The gene calls are TRBV19 and TRBJ2-2; D is uncertain. The CDR3 contains 12 residues. Trimming stripped 4 bases from V and 7 bases from J, with 7 bases between. The germline CDR1 and CDR2 sequences are LNHDA and SQIVND (reference sequence). This CDR3 is CASSTFFGELFF. The CDR3, as DNA: TGTGCCAGTAGTACGTTCTTCGGGGAGCTGTTTTTT.

This clone has a handful of counts. The chain uses TRBV27 and TRBJ2-3, with D unclear. Germline CDR1 and CDR2: MNHEY and SMNVEV (reference sequence). The CDR3 runs 16 residues. Trimming took 5 bases from V and 2 from J, leaving 17 bases between them. CDR3 amino acids: CASSPSLGIFTDTQYF. CDR3 coding DNA: TGTGCCAGCAGTCCCAGTTTGGGGATTTTCACAGATACGCAGTATTTT.

The chain links TRBV25-1 to TRBJ2-7; no firm D call. V dropped 6 bases and J dropped 5 bases, with 8 bases sitting between them. The germline V gene encodes CDR1 MGHDK and CDR2 SYGVNS. This CDR3 has 11 residues. This CDR3 reads CASSPAHEQYF. The CDR3 DNA reads TGTGCCAGCAGCCCAGCACACGAGCAGTACTTC.

This chain uses TRBV5-1 with TRBJ2-1; D could derive from TRBD1 or TRBD2 (5 bases each). The CDR3 extends over 15 amino acids. With 4 bases removed from V and 1 base from J, the gap between germline ends came to 12 bases. CDR1 and CDR2 (germline): SGHRS, YFSETQ. The DNA of the CDR3 is TGCGCCAGCAGCCCCGGGGCGGTATCCTACAATGAGCAGTTCTTC. This encodes CASSPGAVSYNEQFF. Full variable domain (rest looked up from reference TRBV5-1 and TRBJ2-1): KAGVTQTPRYLIKTRGQQVTLSCSPISGHRSVSWYQQTPGQGLQFLFEYFSETQRNKGNFPGRFSGRQFSNSRSEMNVSTLELGDSALYLCASSPGAVSYNEQFFGPGTRLTVL.

The J gene is TRBJ1-6, the V gene TRBV2, with 9 bases fitting TRBD1. Germline CDR1 is SNHLY and CDR2 is FYNNEI. The CDR3 sequence is 15 residues long. Germline trimming cut 4 bases from V and 9 bases from J; bases unmatched to any gene: 7. For the CDR3, the DNA is TGTGCCAGCAGTGGGCCGGGACAGGGACGTTCACCCCTCCACTTT. This codes for CASSGPGQGRSPLHF.

The rearrangement links TRBV4-2 to TRBJ1-4; a weak D match, TRBD1 (5 bases). CDR3 length: 16 residues. In germline, CDR1 is LGHNA, CDR2 YNFKEQ. Trimming pared 1 base from V and 8 bases from J, leaving 17 bases between. The CDR3 protein is CASSQVDGPRDEKLFF. The DNA of the CDR3 is TGTGCCAGCAGCCAAGTTGACGGGCCTCGGGACGAAAAACTGTTTTTT.

The V gene is TRBV7-9, the J gene TRBJ1-6; 7 positions agree with TRBD1. CDR3 size: 17 residues. The ends lost 5 bases at V and 1 base at J; junction bases unmatched: 8. Germline CDR1 reads SEHNR; CDR2 reads FQNEAQ (reference sequence). In DNA form, the CDR3 reads TGTGCCAGCAGCCGGGACAGCCCGAGGTCCTATAATTCACCCCTCCACTTT. It yields the protein CASSRDSPRSYNSPLHF.

CDR3 residues: CSVLRGITGELFF. In DNA, the CDR3 is TGCAGCGTACTCAGGGGCATCACCGGGGAGCTGTTTTTT. The chain carries TRBV29-1 and TRBJ2-2, with D possibly TRBD1 on 6 matching bases. The CDR3 is 13 amino acids. Between the trimmed V and J ends, which lost 6 bases and 4 bases, there was a span of 12 bases. CDR1 is SQVTM, CDR2 ANQGSEA, per germline.

In its sample, this clone was seen a few times. The rearrangement uses TRBV2 and TRBJ1-3, with unresolved D. The CDR3 is 14 residues long. Germline-derived CDR1 and CDR2 are SNHLY and FYNNEI. The V end was cut by 4 bases, the J end by 0 bases, with 7 bases between. CDR3: CASSGADSGNTIYF. The CDR3 coding sequence is TGTGCCAGCAGTGGGGCGGACTCTGGAAACACCATATATTTT.

The chain carries TRBV7-3 and TRBJ2-2; a weak D match, TRBD2 (6 bases). The V end lost 3 bases, the J end lost 3 bases, and 11 bases lay between the germline ends. This CDR3 has 15 amino acids. The germline gives CDR1 SGHTA, CDR2 FQGTGA. DNA of the CDR3: TGTGCCAGCAGCTTTGGGACTCCTTACACCGGGGAGCTGTTTTTT. It codes for CASSFGTPYTGELFF. The complete variable domain, with remaining parts taken from reference TRBV7-3 and TRBJ2-2, reads GAGVSQTPSNKVTEKGKYVELRCDPISGHTALYWYRQSLGQGPEFLIYFQGTGAADDSGLPNDRFFAVRPEGSVSTLKIQRTERGDSAVYLCASSFGTPYTGELFFGEGSRLTVL.

This clone was picked up a small number of times. V usage is TRBV28 and J usage is TRBJ2-7, with 8 positions matching TRBD1. Germline CDR1 and CDR2: MDHEN and SYDVKM. The CDR3 covers 15 residues. V lost 2 bases, J lost 10 bases, and 13 bases stayed unmatched. CDR3 sequence (DNA): TGTGCCAGCAGTTTAAGGACAGGGTTGGGATCTACCCAGTACTTC. Its protein product is CASSLRTGLGSTQYF.

The chain uses TRBV4-3 and TRBJ2-4, with D possibly TRBD2 on 6 matching bases. The CDR3 extends over 13 amino acids. Trimming stripped 4 bases from V and 8 bases from J, with 12 bases between. CDR1 and CDR2 (germline): LGHNA, YSLEER. In nucleotides, the CDR3 is TGCGCCAGCAGCCCCATCGGGGGAGACATTCAGTACTTC. This translates into CASSPIGGDIQYF.

The chain is built from TRBV4-3 and TRBJ2-7, with D possibly matching TRBD1 (6 bases). The V end was cut by 0 bases, the J end by 2 bases, with 11 bases between. This CDR3 spans 15 amino acids. In germline, CDR1 is LGHNA, CDR2 YSLEER. The CDR3: CASSQEYRVTYEQYF. Here the CDR3 DNA reads TGCGCCAGCAGCCAAGAGTACAGGGTAACCTACGAGCAGTACTTC.

The chain joins TRBV5-4 to TRBJ2-1; perhaps TRBD2 as D (6 bases). V was shortened by 1 base and J by 5 bases, with 13 bases between the two germline ends. This CDR3 is built from 15 residues. Germline V gene lookup returns CDR1 SGHNT and CDR2 YYREEE (reference sequence). In nucleotides, the CDR3 is TGTGCCAGCAGCTTGAAGGTAGCGGAGGACAATGAGCAGTTCTTC. This sequence encodes CASSLKVAEDNEQFF.

J is TRBJ1-2 and V is TRBV27; 10 nucleotides match TRBD1. J lost 9 bases, V lost 5 bases, and 12 bases had no gene match. CDR1 MNHEY and CDR2 SMNVEV come from the germline V gene (reference sequence). CDR3 length: 15 amino acids. CDR3 in amino acids: CASSPNDRGPSSYTF. CDR3 coding DNA: TGTGCCAGCAGTCCCAATGACAGGGGGCCGAGTAGCTACACCTTC.

The chain employs TRBV4-3 and TRBJ2-2; weak D call: TRBD2 (5 bases). CDR3 length: 16 amino acids. V was trimmed by 0 bases and J by 5 bases, leaving 13 bases between them. CDR1 is LGHNA, CDR2 YSLEER, per germline. Here the CDR3 reads CASSQDLNSGTGELFF. The CDR3 bases are TGCGCCAGCAGCCAAGATCTGAACTCGGGGACCGGGGAGCTGTTTTTT.

The V and J genes are TRBV13 and TRBJ2-1; D is perhaps TRBD2 (5 bases). Per the germline V gene, CDR1 is PRHDT and CDR2 is FYEKMQ (reference sequence). V lost 8 bases to trimming and J lost 0 bases, with 20 bases between them. This CDR3 spans 17 amino acids. The CDR3 region is CASYQAARRSSYNEQFF. The CDR3, as DNA: TGTGCCAGCTACCAAGCGGCTCGAAGATCCTCCTACAATGAGCAGTTCTTC.

CDR3 DNA: TGTGCCAGCAGCTCCAGGGACAGTAGTCTGCGTCCTCCTTACTTCCCCGGCCGGTATTTTTTT. Translating it yields CASSSRDSSLRPPYFPGRYFF. V is TRBV21-1 and J is TRBJ2-3; TRBD1 was called by the table and not checked on the DNA. TRBV21-1 is noted as a pseudogene. The CDR3 runs to 21 residues.

This chain uses TRBV2 with TRBJ2-3; 8 bases line up with TRBD2. The trim removed 6 bases at V and 0 bases at J, leaving 14 bases unmatched. There are 18 residues in the CDR3. Germline CDR1 SNHLY, CDR2 FYNNEI. The CDR3 nucleotides are TGTGCCAGCAGCTTCAGTCGCCGGGGGGGCCATAGCACAGATACGCAGTATTTT. Its protein is CASSFSRRGGHSTDTQYF.

The chain carries TRBV9 and TRBJ1-3, with D perhaps matching TRBD1 (6 bases). CDR1 and CDR2 (germline): SGDLS, YYNGEE. The V end lost 3 bases, the J end lost 2 bases, and 9 bases lay between the germline ends. This CDR3 has 14 residues. CDR3: CASSADSTGNTIYF. Here the CDR3 DNA reads TGTGCCAGCAGCGCGGACAGTACTGGAAACACCATATATTTT.

The gene calls are TRBV27 and TRBJ2-5; the D gene is possibly TRBD1 (6 bases). Germline assignment: CDR1 MNHEY and CDR2 SMNVEV (reference sequence). Trimming took 3 bases from V and 2 from J, leaving 13 bases between them. The CDR3 totals 15 residues. The CDR3 region has the DNA TGTGCCAGCAGTTTCACACTAGGGACACAAGAGACCCAGTACTTC. This codes for CASSFTLGTQETQYF.

V gene TRBV6-1 combines with J gene TRBJ2-7; no firm D call. The germline gives CDR1 MNHNS, CDR2 SASEGT. The CDR3 runs 13 residues. Trimming left V 5 bases short and J 3 bases short, with 11 bases between. As DNA, the CDR3 is TGTGCCAGCAGTTATAGTTTCATCTACGAGCAGTACTTC. Encoded protein: CASSYSFIYEQYF.

This clone has just one count. CDR3 loop: CASSQDWAGNSPLHF. As DNA, the CDR3 is TGCGCCAGCAGCCAAGATTGGGCGGGGAATTCACCCCTCCACTTT. V gene TRBV4-3 combines with J gene TRBJ1-6; D is unresolved. From germline, CDR1 is LGHNA and CDR2 YSLEER. V was pared by 0 bases and J by 7 bases, with 10 bases between. The CDR3 is made up of 15 amino acids.